The 20 T cell receptor beta chains reported below all come from one sample, sequenced in a study of tumor-infiltrating lymphocytes in oesophageal squamous cell carcinoma. Each CDR3 protein is one row after TCRdb ran MiXCR on the PCR reads. The table includes about 17,000 distinct CDR3 sequences, approximately 39% detected once. Sequenced sample: normal esophageal tissue next to the tumor. The receptors here all came from a female donor with esophageal squamous cell carcinoma.

In its sample, this clonotype was seen once. This chain joins TRBV7-2 and TRBJ2-1, with 8 bases identical to TRBD1. The J call is doubtful: the DNA matches TRBJ1-2 better. Germline CDR1 is SGHTA and CDR2 is FQGNSA. The CDR3 sequence is 15 residues long. CDR3 nucleotide sequence: TGTGCCAGCAGCTTAGCTCAGGGGGCGTCTGATGGCTACACCTTC. It encodes CASSLAQGASDGYTF.

The CDR3, as DNA: TGTGCCAGCAGCTTACTTCGGACGGGGAGTTATGGCTACACCTTC. The encoded protein is CASSLLRTGSYGYTF. The chain uses TRBV7-9 and TRBJ2-7; D is unclear. The last part of the DNA fits TRBJ1-2 better; the J call may be wrong. Germline V lookup: CDR1 SEHNR, CDR2 FQNEAQ (reference sequence). The CDR3 has 15 amino acids.

In regard to this clonotype: Its ends do not fully match the called genes, so a read error is possible. This chain uses TRBV12-3 or TRBV12-4 with TRBJ2-3, with D perhaps matching TRBD2 (5 bases). The CDR3 spans 12 residues. The CDR3 is CVSSRYIGELYF. The DNA of the CDR3 is TGTGTCAGCAGCCGATACATCGGGGAGCTGTATTTT.

The chain combines TRBV11-1 with TRBJ2-5; D gene uncertain. The J call may be mistaken, given a closer DNA end match to TRBJ2-1. The CDR3 is 15 amino acids. Germline CDR1 SGHAT, CDR2 FQDESV (reference sequence). CDR3 bases: TGTGCCAGCAGCCATACGTCTAGTTTATCAGGAGAGCAGTTCTTC. It encodes CASSHTSSLSGEQFF.

By share, this clonotype ranks as medium-sized. This chain links TRBV11-2 with TRBJ2-1, with a possible D match to TRBD1 (6 bases). CDR1 is SGHAT, CDR2 FQNNGV, per germline. V was shortened by 4 bases and J by 8 bases, with 6 bases between the two germline ends. This CDR3 spans 11 amino acids. CDR3 nucleotide sequence: TGTGCCAGCAGCTGGACAGATGAGCAGTTCTTC. This encodes CASSWTDEQFF.

The rearrangement joins TRBV7-8 to TRBJ2-3; TRBD1 matches 11 bases. The end of the DNA fits TRBJ2-7 better, so the J call may be wrong. Germline CDR1 reads SGHVS; CDR2 reads FQNEAQ. The CDR3 is 16 amino acids. In DNA, the CDR3 is TGTGCCAGCAGCCCGCCGGGACAGGGGGGAACCTACGAGCAGTACTTC. Amino acid sequence: CASSPPGQGGTYEQYF.

As for this clonotype: The CDR3 end shows no conserved phenylalanine or tryptophan, and so a read error is likely. It is unclear where the CDR3 begins or ends on the DNA, so no DNA is shown, and the CDR3 is as TCRdb lists it. J is TRBJ2-7 and V is TRBV7-4; the DNA was not compared with TRBD2, the D call given in the table. Ends included, the CDR3 has 18 residues. Per germline, CDR1 SGHVT and CDR2 SQSDAQ. CDR3 residues: CASSAGGGPRNYGYTFGS.

This clonotype appeared a few times. The rearrangement joins TRBV19 to TRBJ1-5; no clear D gene. The CDR3 covers 14 residues. V was clipped by 3 bases and J by 2 bases, with 8 bases between them. Germline V CDR1 and CDR2: LNHDA, SQIVND (reference sequence). CDR3 residues: CASSIVGGNQPQHF. The CDR3 DNA reads as TGTGCCAGTAGTATCGTTGGGGGCAATCAGCCCCAGCATTTT.

There are many counts of this clonotype. V usage is TRBV18 and J usage is TRBJ2-7; no clear D gene. Germline CDR1 is KGHSH and CDR2 is LQKENI. Trimming took 3 bases from V and 3 from J, leaving 12 bases between them. The CDR3 runs to 14 residues. The CDR3 DNA reads TGTGCCAGCTCACCGCAGTCAGATTACTACGAGCAGTACTTC. Its translation: CASSPQSDYYEQYF. The complete variable domain, with remaining parts taken from reference TRBV18 and TRBJ2-7, reads NAGVMQNPRHLVRRRGQEARLRCSPMKGHSHVYWYRQLPEEGLKFMVYLQKENIIDESGMPKERFSAEFPKEGPSILRIQQVVRGDSAAYFCASSPQSDYYEQYFGPGTRLTVT.

Within the sample, this clonotype is medium-sized. This chain connects TRBV6-6 to TRBJ2-1; 11 bases line up with TRBD2. J gave up 0 bases and V 2 bases, and 6 bases lay outside the gene matches. Germline CDR1 and CDR2: MNHNY and SVGAGI (reference sequence). This CDR3 is built from 18 residues. CDR3 bases: TGTGCCAGCAGTTACGAACTAGCGGGGGCCAGCTCCTACAATGAGCAGTTCTTC. It specifies CASSYELAGASSYNEQFF.

Details on this clonotype: Here the CDR3 omits its conserved ending phenylalanine or tryptophan, so a read error is the likely source. The DNA is left out, because the CDR3 cannot be placed on it with certainty; the CDR3 is given as TCRdb lists it. This sequence joins TRBV4-1 and TRBJ2-1; the table calls TRBD1, which could not be checked here. The CDR3 length is 16 residues, termini included. CDR1 is MGHRA and CDR2 is YSYEKL in the germline V gene. The CDR3 reads CASSQDPGRYGYTFGS.

This clonotype is medium-sized. The chain combines TRBV7-9 with TRBJ1-1; D is uncertain. In germline, CDR1 is SEHNR, CDR2 FQNEAQ (reference sequence). The CDR3 is 13 residues long. Trimming stripped 3 bases from V and 1 base from J, with 6 bases between. As DNA, the CDR3 is TGTGCCAGCAGCTTCTCAGCGAACACTGAAGCTTTCTTT. Protein sequence: CASSFSANTEAFF.

This clonotype was observed a handful of times. The V gene is TRBV7-8, the J gene TRBJ2-3; D gene uncertain. With the DNA end fitting TRBJ2-1 better, the J assignment may be wrong. Germline V CDR1 and CDR2: SGHVS, FQNEAQ. CDR3 length: 15 amino acids. The CDR3 nucleotides read TGTGCCAGCAGCTTAGAGTCGGCTTCCTACAATGAGCAGTTCTTC. This encodes CASSLESASYNEQFF.

This chain uses TRBV18 with TRBJ2-5; D is unclear. Gene TRBJ2-1 matches the end of the DNA better, so the J call may be wrong. CDR1 KGHSH and CDR2 LQKENI come from the germline V gene. The CDR3 length is 13 residues. The CDR3, as DNA: TGTGCCAGCTCACCATCCAAGGTTGGGGAGCAGTTCTTC. As protein: CASSPSKVGEQFF.

About this clonotype itself: At one end the junction does not follow the germline gene, possibly because of a read error. The chain is built from TRBV6-1 and TRBJ2-5, with D perhaps matching TRBD2 (6 bases). The CDR3 length is 13 residues. Germline lookup yields CDR1 MNHNS and CDR2 SASEGT. The CDR3: CASRRDLNSPLHF. CDR3 coding DNA: TGTGCCAGCAGACGGGACTTGAATTCACCCCTCCACTTC.

This clonotype was detected ten times or more. The chain links TRBV4-1 to TRBJ2-3, with D perhaps matching TRBD2 (6 bases). Germline values: CDR1 MGHRA, CDR2 YSYEKL. This CDR3 contains 16 residues. The V end was cut by 3 bases, the J end by 0 bases, with 13 bases between. For the CDR3, the DNA is TGCGCCAGCAGCCAGGGTTCTAGCGTTAGCACAGATACGCAGTATTTT. Its translation is CASSQGSSVSTDTQYF.

This sequence joins TRBV11-1 and TRBJ2-3; D is possibly TRBD1 or TRBD2 (5 bases each). V dropped 6 bases and J dropped 2 bases, with 21 bases sitting between them. The CDR3 contains 17 residues. Germline V lookup: CDR1 SGHAT, CDR2 FQDESV (reference sequence). The CDR3 spells CASSPGTVVGLTDTQYF. The DNA for the CDR3 is TGTGCCAGCAGTCCCGGGACGGTGGTGGGCCTCACAGATACGCAGTATTTT.

This clonotype has only a few counts. This sequence joins TRBV18 and TRBJ2-7; a possible D gene is TRBD1 (5 bases). TRBJ2-4 explains the end of the DNA better; the J call may be wrong. CDR1 and CDR2 (germline): KGHSH, LQKENI. CDR3 size: 14 residues. CDR3 bases: TGTGCCAGCTCACCACCGACAGACCAAAACATTCAGTACTTC. Its protein product is CASSPPTDQNIQYF.

The V gene is TRBV7-2, the J gene TRBJ1-5, with a weak D call TRBD1 (6 bases). Germline V gives CDR1 SGHTA, CDR2 FQGNSA. The CDR3 has 13 amino acids. The V end lost 5 bases, the J end lost 4 bases, and 9 bases lay between the germline ends. Here the CDR3 DNA reads TGTGCCAGCAGCAAACAGGGAAATCAGCCCCAGCATTTT. Protein: CASSKQGNQPQHF.

In its sample, this clonotype was seen many times. This chain uses TRBV21-1 with TRBJ2-3. TRBV21-1 is flagged as a pseudogene. The CDR3 covers 12 residues. The CDR3 reads CASSKGGDTQYF. CDR3 DNA sequence: TGTGCCAGCAGCAAAGGTGGGGATACGCAGTATTTT.